The clone carrying this T cell receptor (beta chain) was found a few times. The antigen is unknown. This entry belongs to a study of Graves' ophthalmopathy and Graves' hyperthyroidism. Whole-study findings and limits: From stable hyperthyroidism, ophthalmopathy was separated by a 13-signature model with 85% to 90% sensitivity and 75% to 84% specificity.

RNA transcripts yielded amplified TCR beta CDR3 regions. RT-PCR with HTBI primers came first, then second-round multiplex PCR. TCRdb reprocessed the multiplex PCR reads via MiXCR and lists one record per CDR3 protein. Here the sample spans around 1,000,000 distinct CDR3 sequences, around a third being singletons. There are 13 residues in the CDR3. The germline V gene has CDR1 ENHRY and CDR2 SYGVKD. The V gene end was trimmed by 7 bases and the J gene end by 5 bases; junction bases not matched to a gene: 6. If patients had other autoimmune diseases, uncontrolled infections, pregnancy or lactation, they were excluded.

The rearrangement uses TRBV10-3 and TRBJ1-2, with 8 bases lining up with TRBD1. This receptor was taken from an adult man with Graves' hyperthyroidism. What was sequenced was peripheral blood or thyroid tissue (not recorded which). CDR3 DNA sequence: TGTGCCATCAATGGACAGGGACTATATGGCTACACCTTC. Its translation is CAINGQGLYGYTF.